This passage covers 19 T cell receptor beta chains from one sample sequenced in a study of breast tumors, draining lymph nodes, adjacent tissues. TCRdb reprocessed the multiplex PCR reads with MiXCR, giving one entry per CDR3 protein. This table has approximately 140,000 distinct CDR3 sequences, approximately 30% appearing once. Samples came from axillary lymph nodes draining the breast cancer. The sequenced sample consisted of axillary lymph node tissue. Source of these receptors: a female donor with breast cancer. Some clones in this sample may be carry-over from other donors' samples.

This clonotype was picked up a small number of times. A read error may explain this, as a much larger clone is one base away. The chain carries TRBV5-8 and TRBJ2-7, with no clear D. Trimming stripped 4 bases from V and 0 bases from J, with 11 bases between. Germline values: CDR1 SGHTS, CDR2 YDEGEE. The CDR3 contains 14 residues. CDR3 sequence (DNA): TGTGCCAGCAGCCGCCGACTGCCCTCCTACGAGCAGTACGTC. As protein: CASSRRLPSYEQYV.

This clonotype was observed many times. CDR3 region: CASSLGPRETQYF. The CDR3 coding sequence is TGCGCCAGCAGCTTGGGGCCCCGAGAGACCCAGTACTTC. The chain joins TRBV5-1 to TRBJ2-5; D not certain. Germline-derived CDR1 and CDR2 are SGHRS and YFSETQ. The CDR3 totals 13 residues. V lost 0 bases to trimming and J lost 4 bases, with 7 bases between them.

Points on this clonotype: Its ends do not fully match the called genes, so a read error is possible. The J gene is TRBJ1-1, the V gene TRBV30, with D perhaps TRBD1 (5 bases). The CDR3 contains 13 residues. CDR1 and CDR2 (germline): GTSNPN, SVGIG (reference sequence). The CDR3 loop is CAWSVGGNTEVFF. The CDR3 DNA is TGTGCCTGGAGTGTGGGGGGGAACACTGAAGTTTTCTTT.

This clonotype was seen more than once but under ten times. CDR3 nucleotides: TGCAGTGCTCGCTCAACTAGGCACGGAGACACTGAAGCTTTCTTT. Amino acids: CSARSTRHGDTEAFF. The genes are TRBV20-1 and TRBJ1-1, with no clear D. Germline V gene sequence: CDR1 DFQATT, CDR2 SNEGSKA (reference sequence). V was trimmed by 5 bases and J by 3 bases, leaving 19 bases between them. The CDR3 contains 15 residues.

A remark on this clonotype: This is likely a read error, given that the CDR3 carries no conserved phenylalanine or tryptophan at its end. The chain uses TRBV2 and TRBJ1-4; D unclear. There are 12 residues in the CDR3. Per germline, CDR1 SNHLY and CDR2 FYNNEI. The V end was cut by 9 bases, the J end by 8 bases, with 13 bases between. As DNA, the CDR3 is TGTGCCAGTGGGAGGAATAGAGAAAAACTGTTTCCT. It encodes CASGRNREKLFP.

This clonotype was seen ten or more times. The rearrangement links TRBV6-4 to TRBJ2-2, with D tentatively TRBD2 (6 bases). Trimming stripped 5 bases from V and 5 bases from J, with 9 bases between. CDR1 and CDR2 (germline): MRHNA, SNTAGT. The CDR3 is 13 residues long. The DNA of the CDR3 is TGTGCCAGCAGTCACGGAGGGACCGGGGAGCTGTTTTTT. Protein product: CASSHGGTGELFF.

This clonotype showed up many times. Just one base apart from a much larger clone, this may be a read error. The CDR3 sequence is CASSLGGGSYNSPLHF. The CDR3 bases are TGTGCCAGCAGCTTAGGTGGGGGGTCCTATAATTCACCCCTCCACTTT. The chain links TRBV7-2 to TRBJ1-6; D possibly corresponds to TRBD1 (5 bases). Trimming left V 1 base short and J 1 base short, with 8 bases between. Germline CDR1 is SGHTA and CDR2 is FQGNSA. CDR3 length: 16 amino acids.

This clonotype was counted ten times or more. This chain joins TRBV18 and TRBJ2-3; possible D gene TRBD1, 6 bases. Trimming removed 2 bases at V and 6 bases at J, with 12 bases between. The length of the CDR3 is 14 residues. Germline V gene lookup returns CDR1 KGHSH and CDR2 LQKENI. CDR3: CASSPGDTTDTQYF. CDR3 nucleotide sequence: TGTGCCAGCTCACCAGGGGACACCACTGATACGCAGTATTTT.

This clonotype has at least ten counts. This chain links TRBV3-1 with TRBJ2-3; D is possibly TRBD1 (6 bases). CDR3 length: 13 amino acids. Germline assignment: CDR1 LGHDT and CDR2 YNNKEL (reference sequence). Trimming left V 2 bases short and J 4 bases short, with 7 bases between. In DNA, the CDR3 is TGTGCCAGCAGCCAACCAGGGGCAGATACGCAGTATTTT. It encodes CASSQPGADTQYF.

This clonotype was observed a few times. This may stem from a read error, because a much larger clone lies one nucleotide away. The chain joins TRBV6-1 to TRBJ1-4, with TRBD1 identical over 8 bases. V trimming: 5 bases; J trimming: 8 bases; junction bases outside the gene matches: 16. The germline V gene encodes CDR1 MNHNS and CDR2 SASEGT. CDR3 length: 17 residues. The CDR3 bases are TGTGCCAGCAGTCCAGACAGGGGCTCGCCGATTAAGGAAAAACTGTTTTTT. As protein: CASSPDRGSPIKEKLFF.

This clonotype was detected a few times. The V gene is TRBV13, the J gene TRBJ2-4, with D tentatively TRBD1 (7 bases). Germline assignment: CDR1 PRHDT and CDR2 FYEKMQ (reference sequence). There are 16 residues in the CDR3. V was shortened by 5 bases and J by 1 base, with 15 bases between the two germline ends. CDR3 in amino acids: CASSAAPGGAKNIQYF. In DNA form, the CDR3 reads TGTGCCAGCAGCGCAGCTCCAGGGGGGGCCAAAAACATTCAGTACTTC.

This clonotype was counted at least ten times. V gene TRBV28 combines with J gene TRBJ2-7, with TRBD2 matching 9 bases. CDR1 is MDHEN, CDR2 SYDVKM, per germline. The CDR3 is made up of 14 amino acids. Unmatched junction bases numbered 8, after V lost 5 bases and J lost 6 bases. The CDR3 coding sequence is TGTGCCAGCAGTCAATGGACTAGCGTGGGCGAGCAGTACTTC. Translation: CASSQWTSVGEQYF.

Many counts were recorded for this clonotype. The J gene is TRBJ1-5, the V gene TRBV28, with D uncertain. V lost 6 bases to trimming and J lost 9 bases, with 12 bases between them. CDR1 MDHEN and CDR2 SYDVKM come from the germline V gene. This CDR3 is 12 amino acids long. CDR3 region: CASSPASSPQHF. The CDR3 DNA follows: TGTGCCAGCAGCCCAGCGTCGTCGCCCCAGCATTTT. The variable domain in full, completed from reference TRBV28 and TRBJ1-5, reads DVKVTQSSRYLVKRTGEKVFLECVQDMDHENMFWYRQDPGLGLRLIYFSYDVKMKEKGDIPEGYSVSREKKERFSLILESASTNQTSMYLCASSPASSPQHFGDGTRLSIL.

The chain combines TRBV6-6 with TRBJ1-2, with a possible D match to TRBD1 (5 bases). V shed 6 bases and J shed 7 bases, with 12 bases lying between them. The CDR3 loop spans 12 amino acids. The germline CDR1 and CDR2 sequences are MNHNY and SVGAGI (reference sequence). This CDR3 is CASRRGGFGYTF. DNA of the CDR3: TGTGCCAGCAGACGCGGGGGGTTTGGCTACACCTTC.

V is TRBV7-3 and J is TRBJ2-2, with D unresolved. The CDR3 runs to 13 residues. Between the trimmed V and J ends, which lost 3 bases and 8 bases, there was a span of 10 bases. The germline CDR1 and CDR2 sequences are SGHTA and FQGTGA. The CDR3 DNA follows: TGTGCCAGCAGCTTGGCTGGATCGGGGGAGCTGTTTTTT. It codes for CASSLAGSGELFF.

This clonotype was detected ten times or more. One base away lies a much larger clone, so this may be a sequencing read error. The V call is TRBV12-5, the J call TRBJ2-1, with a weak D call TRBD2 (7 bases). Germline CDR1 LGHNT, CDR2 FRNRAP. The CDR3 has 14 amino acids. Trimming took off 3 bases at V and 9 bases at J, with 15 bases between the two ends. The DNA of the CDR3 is TGTGCTAGTGGTTTCAAGTCAGGGGAGGGTGAGCAGTTCTTC. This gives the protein CASGFKSGEGEQFF.

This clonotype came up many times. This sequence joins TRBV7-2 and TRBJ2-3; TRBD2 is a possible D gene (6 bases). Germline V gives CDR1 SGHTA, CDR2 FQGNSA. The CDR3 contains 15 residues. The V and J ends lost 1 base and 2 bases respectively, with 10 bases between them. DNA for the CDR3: TGTGCCAGCAGCTTAGGAGGAGGGTTCACAGATACGCAGTATTTT. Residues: CASSLGGGFTDTQYF.

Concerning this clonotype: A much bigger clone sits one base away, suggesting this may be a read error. The CDR3 sequence: CASSQSIGEVFF. DNA for the CDR3: TGTGCCAGCAGCCAATCGATAGGCGAAGTTTTCTTT. The V call is TRBV7-8, the J call TRBJ1-1; the D is unclear. Germline assignment: CDR1 SGHVS and CDR2 FQNEAQ. The CDR3 has 12 residues.

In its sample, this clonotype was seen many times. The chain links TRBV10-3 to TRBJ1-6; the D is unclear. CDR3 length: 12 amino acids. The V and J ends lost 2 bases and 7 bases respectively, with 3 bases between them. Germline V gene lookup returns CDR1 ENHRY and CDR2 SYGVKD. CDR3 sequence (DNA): TGTGCCATCAGTGAGGCAAATTCACCCCTCCACTTT. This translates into CAISEANSPLHF.